These 21 T cell receptor beta chains were sequenced from one sample in a study of shared clonotypes between healthy human individuals. Produced via immunoSEQ multiplex PCR; TCRdb's table is partial and in-frame only. The sample includes a few million clones, 85% to 95% of them seen just once. The sample comprised naive CD4+ T cells sorted from blood. As to subset: CD45RA+ positively selected. Receptors originate from a man younger than 30 in good health.

The chain is built from TRBV19 and TRBJ1-1; D remains ambiguous. Germline V gives CDR1 LNHDA, CDR2 SQIVND (reference sequence). The CDR3 is 14 residues long. Trimming removed 3 bases at V and 0 bases at J, with 8 bases between. The DNA for the CDR3 is TGTGCCAGTAGTATGCCGACCGTGAACACTGAAGCTTTCTTT. Protein: CASSMPTVNTEAFF. The complete variable domain, with remaining parts taken from reference TRBV19 and TRBJ1-1, reads DGGITQSPKYLFRKEGQNVTLSCEQNLNHDAMYWYRQDPGQGLRLIYYSQIVNDFQKGDIAEGYSVSREKKESFPLTVTSAQKNPTAFYLCASSMPTVNTEAFFGQGTRLTVV.

The chain couples TRBV5-4 to TRBJ2-1; 13 nucleotides line up with TRBD2. The length of the CDR3 is 14 residues. Trimming at V came to 5 bases and at J to 6 bases, leaving 2 bases not matched to a gene. Germline loops: CDR1 SGHNT, CDR2 YYREEE (reference sequence). CDR3 DNA sequence: TGTGCCAGCAGTTGGACTAGCGGGAGCAATGAGCAGTTCTTC. The encoded protein is CASSWTSGSNEQFF.

This sequence joins TRBV28 and TRBJ1-1; tentatively, D is TRBD1 (5 bases). The V end lost 8 bases, the J end lost 1 base, and 14 bases lay between the germline ends. The CDR3 is 14 amino acids. Germline V gene lookup returns CDR1 MDHEN and CDR2 SYDVKM. The CDR3, as DNA: TGTGCCAGCTCGGGCGGGGGAAGGAACACTGAAGCTTTCTTT. It specifies CASSGGGRNTEAFF.

The chain carries TRBV18 and TRBJ2-5; 9 bases agree with TRBD2. Germline V gene lookup returns CDR1 KGHSH and CDR2 LQKENI. CDR3 length: 16 residues. V was pared by 4 bases and J by 5 bases, with 11 bases of the junction left unmatched. For the CDR3, the DNA is TGTGCCAGCTCACTGTTAGCGGGAGAGTCGTGGGAGACCCAGTACTTC. Translating gives CASSLLAGESWETQYF.

The CDR3 region is CASSLRGISNQPQHF. CDR3 DNA: TGTGCCAGCAGCCTGCGGGGGATAAGCAATCAGCCCCAGCATTTT. The genes are TRBV7-2 and TRBJ1-5, with TRBD1 as a possible D gene (5 bases). Germline CDR1 is SGHTA and CDR2 is FQGNSA. The V and J ends lost 5 bases and 1 base respectively, with 12 bases between them. The CDR3 runs to 15 residues.

The chain has TRBV5-1 and TRBJ2-7; 8 positions agree with TRBD2. The V gene's germline CDR1 is SGHRS and CDR2 YFSETQ. Germline trimming cut 7 bases from V and 2 bases from J; bases unmatched to any gene: 11. CDR3 length: 15 amino acids. Here the CDR3 reads CASSANPSGPYEQYF. CDR3 nucleotides: TGCGCCAGCTCCGCTAACCCTAGCGGGCCCTACGAGCAGTACTTC.

This clone was detected once. The rearrangement joins TRBV19 to TRBJ1-5; 10 bases agree with TRBD1. Per germline, CDR1 LNHDA and CDR2 SQIVND (reference sequence). The CDR3 sequence is 15 residues long. The junction had 5 bases not matched to a gene; V was cut back by 5 bases and J by 4 bases. The CDR3 spells CASSGGTGVNQPQHF. The CDR3 DNA is TGTGCCAGTAGTGGGGGGACAGGGGTTAATCAGCCCCAGCATTTT.

This chain joins TRBV4-1 and TRBJ2-7; TRBD1 might be the D (6 bases). V shed 1 base and J shed 3 bases, with 10 bases lying between them. Germline lookup yields CDR1 MGHRA and CDR2 YSYEKL. The CDR3 has 14 amino acids. The DNA of the CDR3 is TGCGCCAGCAGCCAAGGCCTCAGGGGCTACGAGCAGTACTTC. Its translation: CASSQGLRGYEQYF.

In this sample, this clone turned up a few times. The sample has other DNA sequences that encode this CDR3 too. The gene calls are TRBV6-1 and TRBJ2-3; 11 bases fit TRBD2. With V trimmed by 1 base and J by 6 bases, 6 bases remained unmatched. This CDR3 is built from 16 residues. The V gene's germline CDR1 is MNHNS and CDR2 SASEGT. In DNA form, the CDR3 reads TGTGCCAGCAGTGAAGTTCTAGCGGGGGGAGCGGATACGCAGTATTTT. Amino acids: CASSEVLAGGADTQYF.

V gene TRBV29-1 combines with J gene TRBJ2-3, with 11 nucleotides matching TRBD1. Trimming took 5 bases from V and 3 from J; bases not matched to a gene: 7. CDR3 length: 15 residues. In germline, CDR1 is SQVTM, CDR2 ANQGSEA. CDR3 sequence (DNA): TGCAGCGTTAAGTCGGGGACAGGGGGGACAGATACGCAGTATTTT. Translating gives CSVKSGTGGTDTQYF.

The rearrangement uses TRBV19 and TRBJ1-4; maybe TRBD1 (6 bases). Germline CDR1 reads LNHDA; CDR2 reads SQIVND (reference sequence). This CDR3 contains 15 residues. V was shortened by 5 bases and J by 5 bases, with 15 bases between the two germline ends. DNA for the CDR3: TGTGCCAGTAGTCCGGGGGCAACCATAAATGAAAAACTGTTTTTT. It codes for CASSPGATINEKLFF.

V is TRBV5-1 and J is TRBJ1-4; D is uncertain. V gave up 4 bases and J gave up 6 bases, with 13 bases separating them. The CDR3 spans 14 residues. CDR1 is SGHRS and CDR2 is YFSETQ in the germline V gene. The CDR3 DNA sequence: TGCGCCAGCAGCAAGGACGGAGGATATGAAAAACTGTTTTTT. It specifies CASSKDGGYEKLFF.

The chain combines TRBV5-1 with TRBJ2-1, with 7 positions matching TRBD1. The CDR3 is 15 amino acids. The V segment lost 0 bases and the J segment 7 bases; nucleotides outside the gene matches: 7. CDR1 SGHRS and CDR2 YFSETQ come from the germline V gene. The CDR3 DNA reads TGCGCCAGCAGCTTGGGAGGGGGCGCTTTAAATGAGCAGTTCTTC. Amino acid sequence: CASSLGGGALNEQFF.

This chain uses TRBV7-9 with TRBJ2-7; either TRBD1 or TRBD2 may fit D (6 bases each). Germline CDR1 is SEHNR and CDR2 is FQNEAQ (reference sequence). The length of the CDR3 is 12 residues. The V end lost 7 bases, the J end lost 6 bases, and 13 bases lay between the germline ends. CDR3 in amino acids: CASTTEGGEQYF. In DNA form, the CDR3 reads TGTGCCAGCACCACCGAGGGGGGCGAGCAGTACTTC.

The chain joins TRBV11-2 to TRBJ2-4, with 9 bases that match TRBD1. V was pared by 1 base and J by 6 bases, with 4 bases of the junction left unmatched. CDR1 SGHAT and CDR2 FQNNGV come from the germline V gene. CDR3 length: 15 amino acids. The DNA of the CDR3 is TGTGCCAGCAGCTTAGCCGGGACAGGGAGAAACATTCAGTACTTC. Protein: CASSLAGTGRNIQYF.

The chain has TRBV25-1 and TRBJ2-5, with 13 bases matching TRBD2. CDR3 length equals 14 residues. J was trimmed by 5 bases and V by 8 bases; bases with no gene match: 5. The germline gives CDR1 MGHDK, CDR2 SYGVNS. The CDR3 nucleotides read TGTGCCAGCTCCGGGACTAGCGGGACGGAGACCCAGTACTTC. Translation gives CASSGTSGTETQYF. The complete variable domain, with remaining parts taken from reference TRBV25-1 and TRBJ2-5, reads EADIYQTPRYLVIGTGKKITLECSQTMGHDKMYWYQQDPGMELHLIHYSYGVNSTEKGDLSSESTVSRIRTEHFPLTLESARPSHTSQYLCASSGTSGTETQYFGPGTRLLVL.

This clone was recorded once. The rearrangement joins TRBV7-9 to TRBJ2-1; TRBD1 matches at 9 bases. J lost 7 bases, V lost 5 bases, and 6 bases had no gene match. The CDR3 is made up of 14 amino acids. CDR1 and CDR2 from the germline V gene are SEHNR and FQNEAQ (reference sequence). The CDR3: CASSLDRGINEQFF. As DNA, the CDR3 is TGTGCCAGCAGCCTGGACAGGGGTATAAATGAGCAGTTCTTC.

The J gene is TRBJ2-6, the V gene TRBV18, with a possible D match to TRBD2 (5 bases). This CDR3 is 17 amino acids long. CDR1 KGHSH and CDR2 LQKENI come from the germline V gene. With 3 bases removed from V and 0 bases from J, the gap between germline ends came to 12 bases. CDR3 region: CASSPREISSGANVLTF. DNA for the CDR3: TGTGCCAGCTCACCTCGGGAAATAAGCTCTGGGGCCAACGTCCTGACTTTC.

The chain combines TRBV18 with TRBJ2-5; D is possibly TRBD1 or TRBD2 (5 bases each). Germline values: CDR1 KGHSH, CDR2 LQKENI. Trimming left V 3 bases short and J 2 bases short, with 19 bases between. This CDR3 region has 17 residues. The CDR3 here is CASSPPGARRPQETQYF. Here the CDR3 DNA reads TGTGCCAGCTCACCTCCCGGGGCACGCCGACCTCAAGAGACCCAGTACTTC.

Concerning this clone: Other nucleotide sequences in the sample specify the same CDR3. The chain couples TRBV9 to TRBJ1-6; the D gene is possibly TRBD1 (5 bases). With 7 bases removed from V and 7 bases from J, the gap between germline ends came to 12 bases. The CDR3 spans 13 residues. Germline V gene lookup returns CDR1 SGDLS and CDR2 YYNGEE. CDR3 protein: CASSSGPNSPLHF. In DNA, the CDR3 is TGTGCCAGCTCTTCAGGGCCAAATTCACCCCTCCACTTT.

J is TRBJ1-1 and V is TRBV6-6; 7 positions match TRBD1. In germline, CDR1 is MNHNY, CDR2 SVGAGI (reference sequence). The CDR3 spans 14 residues. V lost 0 bases to trimming and J lost 5 bases; unmatched junction nucleotides: 3. CDR3 DNA: TGTGCCAGCAGTTACTCGACGGACAGGACTGAAGCTTTCTTT. Protein: CASSYSTDRTEAFF.